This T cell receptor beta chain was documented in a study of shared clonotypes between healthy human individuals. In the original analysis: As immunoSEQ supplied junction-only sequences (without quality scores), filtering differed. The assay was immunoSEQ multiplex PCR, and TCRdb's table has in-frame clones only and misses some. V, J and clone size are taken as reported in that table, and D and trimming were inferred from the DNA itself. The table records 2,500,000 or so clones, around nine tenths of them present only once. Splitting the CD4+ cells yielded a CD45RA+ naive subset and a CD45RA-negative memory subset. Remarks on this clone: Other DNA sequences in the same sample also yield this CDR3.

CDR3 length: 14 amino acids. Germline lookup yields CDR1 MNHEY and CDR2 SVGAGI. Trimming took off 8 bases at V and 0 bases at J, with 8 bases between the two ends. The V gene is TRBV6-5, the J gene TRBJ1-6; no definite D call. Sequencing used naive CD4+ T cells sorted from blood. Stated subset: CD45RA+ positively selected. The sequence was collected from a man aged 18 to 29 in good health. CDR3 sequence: CASRGSSYNSPLHF. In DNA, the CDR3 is TGTGCCAGCCGGGGTAGCTCCTATAATTCACCCCTCCACTTT.